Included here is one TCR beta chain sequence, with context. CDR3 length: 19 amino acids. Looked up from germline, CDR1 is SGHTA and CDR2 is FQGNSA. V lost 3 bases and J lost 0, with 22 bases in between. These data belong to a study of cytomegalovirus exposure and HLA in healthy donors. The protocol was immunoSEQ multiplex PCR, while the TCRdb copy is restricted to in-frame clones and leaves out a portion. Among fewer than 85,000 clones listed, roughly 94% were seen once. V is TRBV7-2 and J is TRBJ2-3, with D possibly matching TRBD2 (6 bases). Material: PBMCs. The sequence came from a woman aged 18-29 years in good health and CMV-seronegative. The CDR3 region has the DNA TGTGCCAGCAGCTTTTATGGGTACTGGGGCGGGGCTAGCACAGATACGCAGTATTTT. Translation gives CASSFYGYWGGASTDTQYF.